These 22 T cell receptor beta chains originate from one sample sequenced in a study of blood T cell repertoires in COVID-19. TCRdb's copy holds only in-frame clones and misses some; the assay was immunoSEQ multiplex PCR. This sample has 300,000 to 350,000 clones, with roughly 87% found just once. The sequenced material came from PBMCs or T cells enriched from blood (not recorded which). The receptors shown here come from a woman in her 30s who had recovered from COVID-19.

This clone was seen only once. The chain joins TRBV6-6 to TRBJ2-1; 8 bases agree with TRBD1. CDR3 size: 14 residues. The junction had 9 bases not matched to a gene; V was cut back by 6 bases and J by 8 bases. The V gene's germline CDR1 is MNHNY and CDR2 SVGAGI (reference sequence). The CDR3 is CASSAGQGTYEQFF. CDR3 coding DNA: TGTGCCAGCAGCGCCGGACAGGGAACCTATGAGCAGTTCTTC.

This clone has a single count. The CDR3: CASSLDGRGSSGGEDEQFF. The DNA of the CDR3 is TGTGCCAGCAGCTTAGATGGCAGAGGTTCTAGCGGGGGGGAGGATGAGCAGTTCTTC. This chain links TRBV11-2 with TRBJ2-1; 12 bases map to TRBD2. V was pared by 0 bases and J by 8 bases, with 14 bases of the junction left unmatched. This CDR3 region has 19 residues. Germline CDR1 reads SGHAT; CDR2 reads FQNNGV.

This sequence joins TRBV4-3 and TRBJ1-4, with 8 bases fitting TRBD1. Losses at the gene ends were 1 base for V and 8 bases for J; bases not matched to a gene: 6. This CDR3 spans 15 amino acids. CDR1 is LGHNA and CDR2 is YSLEER in the germline V gene. The CDR3 DNA is TGCGCCAGCAGCCAAGTAGGACAGGGCCCCGAAAAACTGTTTTTT. This gives the protein CASSQVGQGPEKLFF.

The gene calls are TRBV6-5 and TRBJ1-2, with 10 nucleotides matching TRBD1. Losses at the gene ends were 7 bases for V and 3 bases for J; bases not matched to a gene: 8. Germline-derived CDR1 and CDR2 are MNHEY and SVGAGI. The CDR3 length is 15 residues. The chain's CDR3 is CASTRTGGVYYGYTF. CDR3 nucleotide sequence: TGTGCCAGCACCCGGACAGGGGGTGTTTACTATGGCTACACCTTC.

J is TRBJ2-2 and V is TRBV7-2; D possibly corresponds to TRBD2 (5 bases). CDR1 SGHTA and CDR2 FQGNSA come from the germline V gene. Trimming pared 2 bases from V and 5 bases from J, leaving 9 bases between. This CDR3 region has 14 residues. The CDR3 sequence: CASSLSGSTGELFF. CDR3 DNA sequence: TGTGCCAGCAGCTTATCTGGGAGTACCGGGGAGCTGTTTTTT.

There are a few counts of this clone. The V gene is TRBV6-5, the J gene TRBJ2-7; TRBD1 matches 8 bases. This CDR3 has 15 residues. Germline V lookup: CDR1 MNHEY, CDR2 SVGAGI. After removal of 0 bases from V and 6 bases from J, the junction contained 7 bases not matched to a gene. The CDR3 loop is CASSYSWTGSVEQYF. In DNA form, the CDR3 reads TGTGCCAGCAGTTACTCGTGGACAGGGTCGGTCGAGCAGTACTTC.

The chain joins TRBV28 to TRBJ1-1, with 10 bases fitting TRBD1. The trim removed 4 bases at V and 1 base at J, leaving 21 bases unmatched. The CDR3 is made up of 21 amino acids. Germline V gives CDR1 MDHEN, CDR2 SYDVKM. CDR3 residues: CASSSEHLQKTGGAGNTEAFF. The CDR3, as DNA: TGTGCCAGCAGTTCCGAGCACCTTCAAAAGACAGGGGGCGCGGGGAACACTGAAGCTTTCTTT.

This clone appeared a few times. The chain joins TRBV28 to TRBJ1-2; D not resolved. The CDR3 spans 13 residues. V was pared by 8 bases and J by 6 bases, with 16 bases between. Germline CDR1 and CDR2: MDHEN and SYDVKM. This CDR3 reads CASRRLGRNGYTF. The CDR3 DNA reads TGTGCCAGCCGAAGACTAGGCAGGAATGGCTACACCTTC.

This clone is a singleton in its sample. The chain carries TRBV12-3 or TRBV12-4 and TRBJ2-7; maybe TRBD2 (5 bases). With 4 bases removed from V and 7 bases from J, the gap between germline ends came to 11 bases. The CDR3 totals 12 residues. CDR3 region: CASSSFTGEQYF. The CDR3 nucleotides read TGTGCCAGCAGTTCCTTTACGGGGGAGCAGTACTTC.

V usage is TRBV7-2 and J usage is TRBJ2-1; 14 nucleotides match TRBD2. The CDR3 covers 15 residues. The V and J ends lost 2 bases and 15 bases, in that order; junction bases with no gene match: 9. CDR1 is SGHTA, CDR2 FQGNSA, per germline. DNA for the CDR3: TGTGCCAGCAGCTTAATGGGACTAGCGGGGGCCGGGGGGTTCTTC. It yields the protein CASSLMGLAGAGGFF.

The CDR3, as DNA: TGTGCCAGCTCTGAAGCTTCCGGGACAGGATTAAATCAGCCCCAGCATTTT. This gives the protein CASSEASGTGLNQPQHF. This chain links TRBV6-1 with TRBJ1-5; 8 bases are a match to TRBD1. The V and J ends lost 8 bases and 4 bases, in that order; junction bases with no gene match: 16. The CDR3 consists of 17 residues. Germline V gene data show CDR1 as MNHNS and CDR2 as SASEGT.

The CDR3 sequence is CASSLGLRRNGGAPYEQYF. Written as DNA, the CDR3 is TGTGCCAGCAGCTTAGGTCTTAGGAGGAACGGGGGGGCCCCTTACGAGCAGTACTTC. The chain couples TRBV11-2 to TRBJ2-7; 8 bases match TRBD2. J gave up 4 bases and V 1 base, and 18 bases lay outside the gene matches. Germline V gene sequence: CDR1 SGHAT, CDR2 FQNNGV. The CDR3 spans 19 residues.

CDR3 DNA sequence: TGTGCCAGCAGTGAGGAGGGGGAGACCCAGTACTTC. Translation: CASSEEGETQYF. J is TRBJ2-5 and V is TRBV2; possibly TRBD2 for D (6 bases). The CDR3 is made up of 12 amino acids. The V gene lost 3 bases and the J gene lost 5 bases, with 7 bases spanning the gap. Germline V gives CDR1 SNHLY, CDR2 FYNNEI.

The chain links TRBV5-1 to TRBJ2-7; tentatively, D is TRBD2 (5 bases). Germline V gene data show CDR1 as SGHRS and CDR2 as YFSETQ. Between the trimmed V and J ends, which lost 7 bases and 5 bases, there was a span of 16 bases. The CDR3 covers 13 residues. For the CDR3, the DNA is TGCGCCAGCCGCGGAAGAGGGAAGAACGAGCAGTACTTC. It codes for CASRGRGKNEQYF. Full variable domain (rest looked up from reference TRBV5-1 and TRBJ2-7): KAGVTQTPRYLIKTRGQQVTLSCSPISGHRSVSWYQQTPGQGLQFLFEYFSETQRNKGNFPGRFSGRQFSNSRSEMNVSTLELGDSALYLCASRGRGKNEQYFGPGTRLTVT.

The rearrangement uses TRBV2 and TRBJ1-5, with 8 bases lining up with TRBD1. The CDR3 runs 14 residues. Trimming at V came to 4 bases and at J to 7 bases, leaving 6 bases not matched to a gene. Per germline, CDR1 SNHLY and CDR2 FYNNEI. The CDR3 coding sequence is TGTGCCAGCAGTGCATGGACAGGGAAACAGCCCCAGCATTTT. It translates to CASSAWTGKQPQHF.

The chain couples TRBV27 to TRBJ2-7; D is ambiguous. The V end lost 5 bases, the J end lost 1 base, and 15 bases lay between the germline ends. Germline lookup yields CDR1 MNHEY and CDR2 SMNVEV (reference sequence). CDR3 length equals 15 residues. The CDR3 region is CASSDRPTRSYEQYF. As DNA, the CDR3 is TGTGCCAGCAGTGACCGTCCCACGAGGTCCTACGAGCAGTACTTC.

V and J are TRBV30 and TRBJ1-2, with TRBD1 matching 9 bases. Germline assignment: CDR1 GTSNPN and CDR2 SVGIG (reference sequence). The V segment lost 5 bases and the J segment 12 bases; nucleotides outside the gene matches: 10. CDR3 length: 12 residues. The CDR3 is CAWRQGGMIDTF. The CDR3 DNA sequence: TGTGCCTGGCGACAGGGGGGAATGATCGACACCTTC.

The V call is TRBV2, the J call TRBJ1-2, with 8 nucleotides matching TRBD1. V trimming: 0 bases; J trimming: 4 bases; junction bases outside the gene matches: 4. Germline loops: CDR1 SNHLY, CDR2 FYNNEI. The CDR3 loop spans 15 amino acids. The CDR3 region has the DNA TGTGCCAGCAGTGAAGCGTCAGGGGGCGTCTATGGCTACACCTTC. This encodes CASSEASGGVYGYTF.

The V and J genes are TRBV5-6 and TRBJ2-7; TRBD1 agrees at 8 bases. CDR1 is SGHDT and CDR2 is YYEEEE in the germline V gene. The CDR3 loop spans 17 amino acids. Trimming took 4 bases from V and 1 from J; bases not matched to a gene: 13. CDR3 in DNA: TGTGCCAGCAGCCCAAATGGACAGGGCCGCCTTTCCTACGAGCAGTACTTC. As protein: CASSPNGQGRLSYEQYF.

This chain links TRBV14 with TRBJ1-2; 7 positions match TRBD1. In germline, CDR1 is SGHDN, CDR2 FVKESK. The J segment lost 7 bases and the V segment lost 1 base, leaving 9 bases of the junction unmatched. The CDR3 sequence is 15 residues long. The CDR3 loop reads CASSQAHSDRAGYTF. Here the CDR3 DNA reads TGTGCCAGCAGCCAAGCCCATTCTGACAGGGCTGGCTACACCTTC.

This chain joins TRBV5-5 and TRBJ1-1, with 8 bases aligning to TRBD1. V lost 2 bases and J lost 6; bases outside the gene matches: 3. This CDR3 contains 13 residues. Germline CDR1 reads SGHKS; CDR2 reads YYEKEE (reference sequence). In DNA, the CDR3 is TGTGCCAGCAGCTTCGGGACAGGCCCTGAAGCTTTCTTT. Protein sequence: CASSFGTGPEAFF.

The J gene is TRBJ1-2, the V gene TRBV28; D is ambiguous. The V end lost 6 bases, the J end lost 4 bases, and 21 bases lay between the germline ends. There are 16 residues in the CDR3. The germline CDR1 and CDR2 sequences are MDHEN and SYDVKM. In DNA, the CDR3 is TGTGCCAGCAGCTCTTACACGACCCCCGGAGGCTATGGCTACACCTTC. This codes for CASSSYTTPGGYGYTF.